This T cell receptor (beta chain) was retrieved from a study of blood T cell repertoires in COVID-19. Assay: immunoSEQ multiplex PCR; the TCRdb copy retains only in-frame clones and omits some. The sample has just over 60,000 clones; approximately 80% are singletons. V lost 5 bases to trimming and J lost 5 bases, with 16 bases between them. This CDR3 has 15 amino acids. CDR1 is LNHDA, CDR2 SQIVND, per germline (reference sequence). The receptor comes from a man between 60 and 75 years old with acute or convalescent COVID-19. V usage is TRBV19 and J usage is TRBJ1-5, with D possibly TRBD1 on 5 matching bases. What was sequenced was peripheral blood. The CDR3 is CASSSGPGGDQPQHF. The CDR3 region has the DNA TGTGCCAGTAGTTCGGGACCGGGGGGGGATCAGCCCCAGCATTTT. The whole variable domain, filled in from reference TRBV19 and TRBJ1-5, reads DGGITQSPKYLFRKEGQNVTLSCEQNLNHDAMYWYRQDPGQGLRLIYYSQIVNDFQKGDIAEGYSVSREKKESFPLTVTSAQKNPTAFYLCASSSGPGGDQPQHFGDGTRLSIL.